The 5 T cell receptor beta chains given below trace back to one sample, sequenced in a study of identical twins. TCRdb analysed the 5' RACE reads with MiXCR anew, one entry per CDR3 protein. Of about 100,000 distinct CDR3 sequences listed, about 5.6% are singletons. Sequences were obtained from memory T cells sorted from blood. All receptors derive from a woman between 50 and 59 years old in good health.

This clonotype occurred many times. The chain has TRBV24-1 and TRBJ2-1, with 8 bases identical to TRBD2. Germline assignment: CDR1 KGHDR and CDR2 SFDVKD. Trimming cost V 3 bases and J 1 base; bases outside gene matches: 4. The length of the CDR3 is 16 residues. The DNA of the CDR3 is TGTGCCACCAGTGATCCGACTAGCGCGTCCTACAATGAGCAGTTCTTC. Protein: CATSDPTSASYNEQFF.

This clonotype was picked up many times. The rearrangement joins TRBV5-1 to TRBJ2-1, with 8 bases identical to TRBD1. CDR3 length: 15 amino acids. V shed 4 bases and J 7 bases; nucleotides not matched to a gene: 10. CDR1 SGHRS and CDR2 YFSETQ come from the germline V gene. This chain's CDR3 is CASSPLPRGRNEQFF. Here the CDR3 DNA reads TGCGCCAGCAGCCCTCTCCCCAGGGGGCGAAATGAGCAGTTCTTC.

This clonotype has at least ten counts. The J gene is TRBJ1-2, the V gene TRBV3-1; 7 positions agree with TRBD1. V gave up 5 bases and J gave up 5 bases; unmatched junction bases: 8. Germline loops: CDR1 LGHDT, CDR2 YNNKEL (reference sequence). The CDR3 has 14 residues. The CDR3 nucleotides read TGTGCCAGCAGCGTCCAATCAGGGGGGTATGGCTACACCTTC. Its protein product is CASSVQSGGYGYTF.

This clonotype was counted between two and nine times. V and J are TRBV11-1 and TRBJ2-7; no clear D gene. This CDR3 is 15 amino acids long. The germline V gene encodes CDR1 SGHAT and CDR2 FQDESV (reference sequence). The V gene lost 1 base and the J gene lost 0 bases, with 10 bases spanning the gap. The CDR3 reads CASSLGTSSSYEQYF. The CDR3 DNA reads as TGTGCCAGCAGCTTAGGCACATCCTCCTCCTACGAGCAGTACTTC. The whole variable domain, filled in from reference TRBV11-1 and TRBJ2-7, reads EAEVAQSPRYKITEKSQAVAFWCDPISGHATLYWYRQILGQGPELLVQFQDESVVDDSQLPKDRFSAERLKGVDSTLKIQPAELGDSAMYLCASSLGTSSSYEQYFGPGTRLTVT.

This clonotype was observed at least ten times. The V and J genes are TRBV20-1 and TRBJ2-7; TRBD2 matches 9 bases. Germline-derived CDR1 and CDR2 are DFQATT and SNEGSKA (reference sequence). J was trimmed by 6 bases and V by 3 bases; bases with no gene match: 12. The CDR3 has 15 residues. CDR3 region: CSASSSGRPSLEQYF. CDR3 nucleotides: TGCAGTGCTAGTTCCAGCGGGAGGCCCTCCCTCGAGCAGTACTTC.